The 17 T cell receptor beta chains below come from one sample, sequenced in a study of regulatory T cells in long-lasting Graves disease. Arm-PCR of CDR3 regions and iRepertoire HTBI primers were the basis on which TCR beta libraries were built. In TCRdb, the multiplex PCR reads were re-called with MiXCR into one record per CDR3 protein. The repertoire holds 450,000 to 700,000 distinct CDR3 sequences, with less than 15% as singletons. As for time point: newly diagnosed GD, antithyroid drugs for less than 3 months. From RNA extracted from PBMCs, the TCR library was made. Separately, the same data were catalogued under a study of T cells in Graves' hyperthyroidism and ophthalmopathy.

Here the sequenced sample was peripheral blood mononuclear cells (PBMCs), taken at new diagnosis, from a patient treated with antithyroid drugs. The receptors were sampled from a young man with Graves disease.

The rearrangement joins TRBV25-1 to TRBJ2-3; D is perhaps TRBD2 (5 bases). The CDR3 covers 14 residues. Germline V gives CDR1 MGHDK, CDR2 SYGVNS. Trimming shortened V by 3 bases and J by 0 bases, and 7 bases separated the two germline ends. CDR3 coding DNA: TGTGCCAGCAGTGAGGAGGTTAGCACAGATACGCAGTATTTT. This codes for CASSEEVSTDTQYF.

Ten or more counts support this clonotype. The chain recombines TRBV29-1 with TRBJ2-3, with TRBD2 matching 8 bases. The CDR3 extends over 14 amino acids. Losses at the gene ends were 5 bases for V and 4 bases for J; bases not matched to a gene: 8. The germline V gene has CDR1 SQVTM and CDR2 ANQGSEA. The CDR3 coding sequence is TGCAGCGTTTTCAGCGGGAGCTTCTCAGATACGCAGTATTTT. This sequence encodes CSVFSGSFSDTQYF.

This clonotype was picked up many times. The CDR3 DNA sequence: TGTGCCAGCAGTCTAGCCCCCGGGGCGGGAGTAGTCACCGGGGAGCTGTTTTTT. Translating gives CASSLAPGAGVVTGELFF. The chain carries TRBV27 and TRBJ2-2, with 7 nucleotides matching TRBD2. Germline-derived CDR1 and CDR2 are MNHEY and SMNVEV (reference sequence). V gave up 5 bases and J gave up 4 bases; unmatched junction bases: 16. The CDR3 spans 18 residues.

This clonotype occurred many times. The V call is TRBV6-5, the J call TRBJ2-1, with 13 positions matching TRBD2. The germline CDR1 and CDR2 sequences are MNHEY and SVGAGI. CDR3 length: 17 amino acids. With 2 bases clipped from V and 8 bases from J, the junction kept 9 bases outside the gene matches. The CDR3 DNA reads TGTGCCAGCAGTTACGGAACAGGACTAGCGGGAGAGGATGAGCAGTTCTTC. Translation gives CASSYGTGLAGEDEQFF.

This clonotype came up many times. The J gene is TRBJ2-3, the V gene TRBV12-3 or TRBV12-4; weak D call: TRBD2 (6 bases). CDR3 length equals 16 residues. V was pared by 5 bases and J by 5 bases, with 20 bases between. The CDR3 is CASSPSLANLGDTQYF. Written as DNA, the CDR3 is TGTGCCAGCAGTCCAAGTCTAGCGAACTTAGGAGATACGCAGTATTTT.

The J gene is TRBJ2-4, the V gene TRBV20-1, with a tentative D call TRBD1 (6 bases). V was shortened by 5 bases and J by 3 bases, with 17 bases between the two germline ends. This CDR3 has 15 amino acids. Germline V CDR1 and CDR2: DFQATT, SNEGSKA (reference sequence). This CDR3 reads CSAAQGSWVKNIQYF. CDR3 coding DNA: TGCAGTGCTGCACAGGGAAGCTGGGTCAAAAACATTCAGTACTTC.

Comment on this clonotype: The CDR3 carries no conserved terminal phenylalanine or tryptophan, so it likely arises from a read error. It is unclear where the CDR3 begins or ends on the DNA, so no DNA is shown, and the CDR3 is as TCRdb lists it. CDR3 in amino acids: CASRTRSETQHL. V and J are TRBV7-2 and TRBJ2-5; TRBD2, the table's D call, lacks a check against the DNA. From its first to its last residue, the CDR3 has 12 amino acids. The V gene's germline CDR1 is SGHTA and CDR2 FQGNSA.

V is TRBV7-2 and J is TRBJ2-1; possible D gene TRBD2, 6 bases. The CDR3 length is 13 residues. CDR1 and CDR2 from the germline V gene are SGHTA and FQGNSA. Trimming took off 6 bases at V and 7 bases at J, with 13 bases between the two ends. In DNA form, the CDR3 reads TGTGCCAGCAGTCTAATGGGGAGGAATGAGCAGTTCTTC. Its translation: CASSLMGRNEQFF.

This clonotype occurred a few times. This may be a read error, as it is one base from a much larger clone. The CDR3, as DNA: TGCAGCGTTGAAGGTGGTCAGGGGGATGTCTACGAGCAGTACTTC. Translation gives CSVEGGQGDVYEQYF. The gene calls are TRBV29-1 and TRBJ2-7, with 7 bases lining up with TRBD1. Germline V lookup: CDR1 SQVTM, CDR2 ANQGSEA. The CDR3 contains 15 residues. V was clipped by 1 base and J by 3 bases; unmatched bases: 9.

This clonotype was detected many times. This chain uses TRBV5-1 with TRBJ2-7; TRBD1 aligns across 7 bases. The V gene end was trimmed by 4 bases and the J gene end by 3 bases; junction bases not matched to a gene: 4. The CDR3 extends over 13 amino acids. Germline CDR1 is SGHRS and CDR2 is YFSETQ. This CDR3 is CASSIRQGYEQYF. CDR3 DNA sequence: TGCGCCAGCAGCATACGACAGGGCTACGAGCAGTACTTC. The full variable domain, with the rest looked up from reference TRBV5-1 and TRBJ2-7, is KAGVTQTPRYLIKTRGQQVTLSCSPISGHRSVSWYQQTPGQGLQFLFEYFSETQRNKGNFPGRFSGRQFSNSRSEMNVSTLELGDSALYLCASSIRQGYEQYFGPGTRLTVT.

This clonotype was found a few times. This rearrangement joins TRBV20-1 to TRBJ2-7, with D perhaps TRBD1 or TRBD2 (5 bases each). Germline V gene lookup returns CDR1 DFQATT and CDR2 SNEGSKA (reference sequence). The CDR3 length is 15 residues. The V end lost 6 bases, the J end lost 3 bases, and 21 bases lay between the germline ends. The CDR3 is CSATEKGAGSYEQYF. As DNA, the CDR3 is TGCAGTGCAACAGAGAAAGGGGCAGGGAGCTACGAGCAGTACTTC.

This clonotype was detected ten times or more. This rearrangement joins TRBV5-1 to TRBJ2-3, with D tentatively TRBD2 (6 bases). The V end lost 6 bases, the J end lost 1 base, and 18 bases lay between the germline ends. The CDR3 sequence is 16 residues long. Germline V CDR1 and CDR2: SGHRS, YFSETQ. CDR3 in amino acids: CASNGGDMVGTDTQYF. The CDR3 DNA reads TGCGCCAGCAATGGCGGGGATATGGTTGGCACAGATACGCAGTATTTT.

A few counts support this clonotype. The rearrangement uses TRBV19 and TRBJ1-2; 9 bases align to TRBD1. The V gene end was trimmed by 9 bases and the J gene end by 8 bases; junction bases not matched to a gene: 10. Germline V gene data show CDR1 as LNHDA and CDR2 as SQIVND (reference sequence). The CDR3 sequence is 13 residues long. Here the CDR3 reads CASLRTGEGGYTF. The CDR3 DNA follows: TGTGCCAGCCTACGGACAGGGGAGGGCGGCTACACCTTC.

The J gene is TRBJ1-4, the V gene TRBV18; TRBD1 matches 8 bases. The CDR3 is 15 residues long. The ends lost 6 bases at V and 7 bases at J; junction bases unmatched: 10. Per germline, CDR1 KGHSH and CDR2 LQKENI. CDR3 DNA sequence: TGTGCCAGCTCTCCGTCCCGGGACAGGTCTGAAAAACTGTTTTTT. It codes for CASSPSRDRSEKLFF. Using reference TRBV18 and TRBJ1-4 for the parts outside the CDR3, the full variable domain is NAGVMQNPRHLVRRRGQEARLRCSPMKGHSHVYWYRQLPEEGLKFMVYLQKENIIDESGMPKERFSAEFPKEGPSILRIQQVVRGDSAAYFCASSPSRDRSEKLFFGSGTQLSVL.

This clonotype was counted many times. The chain is built from TRBV19 and TRBJ2-7; no clear D. Germline V gene data show CDR1 as LNHDA and CDR2 as SQIVND (reference sequence). The length of the CDR3 is 13 residues. V lost 5 bases, J lost 5 bases, and 13 bases lay in between. The CDR3 loop is CASSPDLSHEQYF. The CDR3 bases are TGTGCCAGTAGTCCCGATCTATCCCACGAGCAGTACTTC.

This clonotype was observed many times. The chain joins TRBV27 to TRBJ2-7; 8 nucleotides line up with TRBD1. CDR1 is MNHEY and CDR2 is SMNVEV in the germline V gene (reference sequence). The CDR3 consists of 15 residues. J lost 0 bases, V lost 8 bases, and 9 bases had no gene match. The CDR3 DNA sequence: TGTGCCAGCGGCGCACTGGGACAGGCCTCCTACGAGCAGTACTTC. It codes for CASGALGQASYEQYF.

This clonotype was recorded at least ten times. The chain couples TRBV2 to TRBJ2-1; D is unclear. V was shortened by 4 bases and J by 7 bases, with 2 bases between the two germline ends. CDR3 length equals 10 residues. The germline V gene encodes CDR1 SNHLY and CDR2 FYNNEI. CDR3 protein: CASSVNEQFF. The CDR3 nucleotides read TGTGCCAGCAGTGTGAATGAGCAGTTCTTC.